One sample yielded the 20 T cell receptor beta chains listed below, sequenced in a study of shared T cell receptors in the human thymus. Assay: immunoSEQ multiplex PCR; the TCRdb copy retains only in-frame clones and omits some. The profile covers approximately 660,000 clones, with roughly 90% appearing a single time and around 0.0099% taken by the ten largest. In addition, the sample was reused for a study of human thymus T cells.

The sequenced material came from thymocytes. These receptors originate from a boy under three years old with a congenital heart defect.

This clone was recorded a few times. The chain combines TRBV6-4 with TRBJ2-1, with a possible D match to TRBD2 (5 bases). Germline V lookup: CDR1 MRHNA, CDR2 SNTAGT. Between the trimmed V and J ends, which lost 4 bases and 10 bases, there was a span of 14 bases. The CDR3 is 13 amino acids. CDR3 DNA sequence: TGTGCCAGCAGTGGGGCGCGGACTCAGGAGCAGTTCTTC. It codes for CASSGARTQEQFF.

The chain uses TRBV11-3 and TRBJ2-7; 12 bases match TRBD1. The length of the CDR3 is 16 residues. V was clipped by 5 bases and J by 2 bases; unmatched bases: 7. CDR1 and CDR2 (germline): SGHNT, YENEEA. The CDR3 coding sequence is TGTGCCAGCAGCGTCCTCCGGGACAGGGGGCCCTACGAGCAGTACTTC. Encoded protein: CASSVLRDRGPYEQYF.

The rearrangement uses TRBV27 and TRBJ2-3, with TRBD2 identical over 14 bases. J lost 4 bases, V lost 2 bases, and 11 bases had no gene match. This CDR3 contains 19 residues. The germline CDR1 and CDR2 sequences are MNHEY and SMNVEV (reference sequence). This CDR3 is CASSLAGGTSGSQADTQYF. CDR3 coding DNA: TGTGCCAGCAGTTTAGCGGGGGGGACTAGCGGGAGTCAGGCAGATACGCAGTATTTT.

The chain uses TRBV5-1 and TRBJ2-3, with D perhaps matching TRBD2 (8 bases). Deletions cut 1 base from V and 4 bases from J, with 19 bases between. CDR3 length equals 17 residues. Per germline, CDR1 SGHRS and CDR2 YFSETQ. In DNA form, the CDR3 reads TGCGCCAGCAGCTTGAATGCGGGAGGTCAGGGGGCAGATACGCAGTATTTT. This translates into CASSLNAGGQGADTQYF. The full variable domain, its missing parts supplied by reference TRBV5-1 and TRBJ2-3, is KAGVTQTPRYLIKTRGQQVTLSCSPISGHRSVSWYQQTPGQGLQFLFEYFSETQRNKGNFPGRFSGRQFSNSRSEMNVSTLELGDSALYLCASSLNAGGQGADTQYFGPGTRLTVL.

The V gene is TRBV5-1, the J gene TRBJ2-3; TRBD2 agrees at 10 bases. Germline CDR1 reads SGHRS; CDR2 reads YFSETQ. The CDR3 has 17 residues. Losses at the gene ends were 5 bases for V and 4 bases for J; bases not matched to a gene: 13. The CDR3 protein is CASRVRPAAGGADTQYF. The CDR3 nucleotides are TGCGCCAGCAGGGTCCGCCCGGCAGCGGGAGGGGCAGATACGCAGTATTTT.

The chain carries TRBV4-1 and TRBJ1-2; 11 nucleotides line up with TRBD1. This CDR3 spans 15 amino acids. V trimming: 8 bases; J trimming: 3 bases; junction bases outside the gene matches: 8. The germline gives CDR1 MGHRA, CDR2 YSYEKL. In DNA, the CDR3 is TGCGCCAGCGTCTCAGGACAGGGGGCCGACTATGGCTACACCTTC. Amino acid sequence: CASVSGQGADYGYTF.

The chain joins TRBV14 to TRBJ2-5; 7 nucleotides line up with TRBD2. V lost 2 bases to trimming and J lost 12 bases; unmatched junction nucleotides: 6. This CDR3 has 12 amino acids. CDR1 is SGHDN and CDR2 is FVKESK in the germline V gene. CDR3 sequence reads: CASSQRRSGKYF. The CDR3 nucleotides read TGTGCCAGCAGCCAAAGGAGAAGCGGGAAGTACTTC. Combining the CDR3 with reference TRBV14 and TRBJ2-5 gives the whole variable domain EAGVTQFPSHSVIEKGQTVTLRCDPISGHDNLYWYRRVMGKEIKFLLHFVKESKQDESGMPNNRFLAERTGGTYSTLKVQPAELEDSGVYFCASSQRRSGKYFGPGTRLLVL.

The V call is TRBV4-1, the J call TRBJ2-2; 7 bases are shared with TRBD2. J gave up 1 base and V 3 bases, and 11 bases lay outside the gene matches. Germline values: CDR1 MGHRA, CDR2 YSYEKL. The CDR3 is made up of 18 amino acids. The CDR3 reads CASSHHPILAENTGELFF. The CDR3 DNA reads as TGCGCCAGCAGCCATCATCCCATCCTAGCGGAGAACACCGGGGAGCTGTTTTTT.

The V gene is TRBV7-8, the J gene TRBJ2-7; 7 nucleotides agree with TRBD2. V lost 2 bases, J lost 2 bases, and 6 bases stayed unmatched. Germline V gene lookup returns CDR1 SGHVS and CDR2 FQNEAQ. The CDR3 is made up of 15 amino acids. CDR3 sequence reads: CASSLMGGETYEQYF. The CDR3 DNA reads TGTGCCAGCAGCTTAATGGGAGGGGAAACCTACGAGCAGTACTTC.

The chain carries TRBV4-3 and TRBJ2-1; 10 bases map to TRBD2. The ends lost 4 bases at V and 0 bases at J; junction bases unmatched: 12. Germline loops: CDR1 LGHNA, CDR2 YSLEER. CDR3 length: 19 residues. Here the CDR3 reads CASSLGDSGRPSSYNEQFF. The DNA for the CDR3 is TGCGCCAGCAGCCTGGGCGATAGCGGGAGGCCCAGCTCCTACAATGAGCAGTTCTTC.

CDR3 DNA sequence: TGCAGCGTTGAGGGGGGGGGCGTCGAGACCCAGTACTTC. Translated, it gives CSVEGGGVETQYF. V gene TRBV29-1 combines with J gene TRBJ2-5, with D maybe TRBD2 (7 bases). The CDR3 runs 13 residues. Trimming removed 3 bases at V and 5 bases at J, with 13 bases between. In germline, CDR1 is SQVTM, CDR2 ANQGSEA.

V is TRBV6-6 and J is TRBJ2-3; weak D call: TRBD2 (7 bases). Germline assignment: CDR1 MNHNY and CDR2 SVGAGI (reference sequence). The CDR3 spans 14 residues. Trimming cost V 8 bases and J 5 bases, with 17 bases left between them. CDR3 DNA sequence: TGTGCCAGCTCAAAAGGGGGAGGGATAGATACGCAGTATTTT. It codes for CASSKGGGIDTQYF.

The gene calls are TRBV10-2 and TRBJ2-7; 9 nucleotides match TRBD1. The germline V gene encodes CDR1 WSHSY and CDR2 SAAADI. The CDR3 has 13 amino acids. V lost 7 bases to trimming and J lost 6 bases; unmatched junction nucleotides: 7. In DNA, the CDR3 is TGCGCCAGCACCCCGGGACAGGGTCGCGAGCAGTACTTC. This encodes CASTPGQGREQYF.

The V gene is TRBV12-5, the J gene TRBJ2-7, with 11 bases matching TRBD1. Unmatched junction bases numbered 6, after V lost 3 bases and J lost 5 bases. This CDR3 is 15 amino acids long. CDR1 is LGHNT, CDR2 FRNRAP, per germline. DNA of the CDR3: TGTGCTAGTGGTTTCCGTGGGACAGGGGGACACGAGCAGTACTTC. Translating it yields CASGFRGTGGHEQYF.

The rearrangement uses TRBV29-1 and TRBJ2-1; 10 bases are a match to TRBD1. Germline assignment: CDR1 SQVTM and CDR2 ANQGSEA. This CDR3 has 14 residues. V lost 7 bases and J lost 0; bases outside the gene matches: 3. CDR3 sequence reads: CSADRGYSYNEQFF. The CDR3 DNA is TGCAGCGCGGACAGGGGGTACTCCTACAATGAGCAGTTCTTC.

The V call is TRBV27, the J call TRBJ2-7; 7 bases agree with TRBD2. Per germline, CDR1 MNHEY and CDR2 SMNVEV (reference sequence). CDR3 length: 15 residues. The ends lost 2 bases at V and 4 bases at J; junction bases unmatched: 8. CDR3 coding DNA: TGTGCCAGCAGTTTAGAAGGGTTGGGGGGGTACGAGCAGTACTTC. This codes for CASSLEGLGGYEQYF.

This CDR3 is CASSLDWWASGTSTDTQYF. Written as DNA, the CDR3 is TGTGCCAGCAGCTTAGATTGGTGGGCTAGCGGGACAAGCACAGATACGCAGTATTTT. This chain uses TRBV11-2 with TRBJ2-3; TRBD2 aligns across 9 bases. The trim removed 0 bases at V and 0 bases at J, leaving 10 bases unmatched. This CDR3 region has 19 residues. From germline, CDR1 is SGHAT and CDR2 FQNNGV.

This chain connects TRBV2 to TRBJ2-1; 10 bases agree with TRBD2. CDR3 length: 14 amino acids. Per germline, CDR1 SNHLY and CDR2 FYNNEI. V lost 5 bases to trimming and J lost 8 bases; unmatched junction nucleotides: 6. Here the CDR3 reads CASSSLAGEDEQFF. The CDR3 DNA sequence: TGTGCCAGCAGTAGTCTAGCGGGAGAGGATGAGCAGTTCTTC.

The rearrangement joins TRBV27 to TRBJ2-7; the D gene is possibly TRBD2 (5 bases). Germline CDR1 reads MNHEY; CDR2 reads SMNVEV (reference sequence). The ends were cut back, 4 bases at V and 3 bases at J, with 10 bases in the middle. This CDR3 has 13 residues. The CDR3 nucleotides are TGTGCCAGCAGTTCCGAGGGAGACTACGAGCAGTACTTC. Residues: CASSSEGDYEQYF.

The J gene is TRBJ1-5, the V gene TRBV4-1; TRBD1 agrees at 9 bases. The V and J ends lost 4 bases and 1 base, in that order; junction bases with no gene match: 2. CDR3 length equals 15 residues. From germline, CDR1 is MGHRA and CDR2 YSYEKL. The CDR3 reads CASSLGTGSNQPQHF. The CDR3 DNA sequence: TGCGCCAGCAGCCTAGGGACAGGGAGCAATCAGCCCCAGCATTTT.